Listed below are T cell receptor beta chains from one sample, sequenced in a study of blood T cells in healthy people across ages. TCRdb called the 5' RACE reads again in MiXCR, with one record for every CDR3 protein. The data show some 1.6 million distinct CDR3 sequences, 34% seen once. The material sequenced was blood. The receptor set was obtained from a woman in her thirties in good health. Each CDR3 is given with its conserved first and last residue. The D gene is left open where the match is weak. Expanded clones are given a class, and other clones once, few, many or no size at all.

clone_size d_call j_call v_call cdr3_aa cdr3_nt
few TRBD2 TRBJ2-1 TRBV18 CASSPNSGGVKKSYNEQFF TGTGCCAGCTCACCAAATAGCGGGGGGGTCAAGAAGTCCTACAATGAGCAGTTCTTC
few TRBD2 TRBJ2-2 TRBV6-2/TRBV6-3 CASRPGLATGELFF TGTGCCAGCAGACCGGGACTAGCGACAGGGGAGCTGTTTTTT
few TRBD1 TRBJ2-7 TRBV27 CASRQDRAQIYEQYF TGTGCCAGCAGACAGGACAGGGCACAAATCTACGAGCAGTACTTC
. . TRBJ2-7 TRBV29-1 CSAEDTARGYEQYF TGCAGCGCTGAAGACACCGCTAGGGGCTACGAGCAGTACTTC
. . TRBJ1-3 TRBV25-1 CASSDLGDSGNTIYF TGTGCCAGCAGTGACTTGGGGGACTCTGGAAACACCATATATTTT
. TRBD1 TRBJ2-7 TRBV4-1 CASSQAELGQGFYEQYF TGCGCCAGCAGCCAAGCGGAGTTGGGACAGGGGTTCTACGAGCAGTACTTC
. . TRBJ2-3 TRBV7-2 CASSFTYSRTDTQYF TGTGCCAGCAGCTTTACTTATAGCCGCACAGATACGCAGTATTTT
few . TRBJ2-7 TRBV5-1 CASSLVWGASYEQYF TGCGCCAGCAGCTTGGTGTGGGGGGCCTCCTACGAGCAGTACTTC
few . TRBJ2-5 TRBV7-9 CASSLDRVVQETQYF TGTGCCAGCAGCTTAGACAGGGTGGTCCAAGAGACCCAGTACTTC
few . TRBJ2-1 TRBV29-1 CSVVPALNNEQFF TGCAGCGTTGTACCCGCCCTCAACAATGAGCAGTTCTTC
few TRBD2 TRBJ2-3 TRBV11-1 CASSAARLRTSGIKSTDTQYF TGTGCCAGCAGCGCGGCCCGGCTCAGGACTAGCGGGATAAAAAGCACAGATACGCAGTATTTT
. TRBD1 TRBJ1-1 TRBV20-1 CSAGRMTGQRTEAFF TGCAGTGCAGGCCGTATGACAGGGCAGAGGACTGAAGCTTTCTTT
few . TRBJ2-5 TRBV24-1 CATDHRTRAQETQYF TGTGCCACCGACCATCGAACGAGGGCTCAAGAGACCCAGTACTTC
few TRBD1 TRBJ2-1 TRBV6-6 CASSYGFDRGLGNEQFF TGTGCCAGCAGTTACGGGTTTGACAGGGGGCTGGGCAATGAGCAGTTCTTC
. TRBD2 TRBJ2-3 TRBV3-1 CASSQDPTSGRVDTQYF TGTGCCAGCAGCCAAGACCCGACTAGCGGGAGAGTCGATACGCAGTATTTT
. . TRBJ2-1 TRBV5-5 CASSRAGSGAYNEQFF TGTGCCAGCAGCCGAGCCGGGTCGGGAGCCTACAATGAGCAGTTCTTC
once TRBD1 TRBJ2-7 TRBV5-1 CASSQTGTGIVEQYF TGCGCCAGCAGCCAAACCGGGACAGGGATAGTAGAGCAGTACTTC
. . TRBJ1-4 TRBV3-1 CASSSTGPSANEKLFF TGTGCCAGCAGCTCTACAGGGCCGAGTGCTAATGAAAAACTGTTTTTT
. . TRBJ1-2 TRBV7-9 CASSRYNGNYGYTF TGTGCCAGCAGTCGATACAACGGGAACTATGGCTACACCTTC
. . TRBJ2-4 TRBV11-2 CASAKGVAKNIQYF TGTGCCAGCGCCAAGGGGGTGGCCAAAAACATTCAGTACTTC
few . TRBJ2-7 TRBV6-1 CASSDIAVNSYEQYF TGTGCCAGCAGTGATATAGCGGTGAACTCCTACGAGCAGTACTTC
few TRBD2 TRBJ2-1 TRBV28 CASRTSGRINEQFF TGTGCCAGCAGAACTAGCGGGAGGATCAATGAGCAGTTCTTC
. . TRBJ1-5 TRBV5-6 CASSIYGERQDSNQPQHF TGTGCCAGCAGCATCTACGGAGAACGACAGGATAGCAATCAGCCCCAGCATTTT
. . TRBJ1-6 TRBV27 CASTSNIRPGTLHF TGTGCCAGCACCTCGAATATTAGACCCGGGACCCTCCACTTT
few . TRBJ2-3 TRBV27 CASSTRGGVTDTQYF TGTGCCAGCAGTACGAGAGGGGGGGTAACAGATACGCAGTATTTT
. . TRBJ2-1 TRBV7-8 CASSLAREREQFF TGTGCCAGCAGCTTAGCGAGGGAACGGGAGCAGTTCTTC